The 19 T cell receptor beta chains below were found in one sample sequenced in a study of T-cell memory formation after mild COVID-19. TCRdb called the 5' RACE reads again in MiXCR, with one record for every CDR3 protein. This table has about 130,000 distinct CDR3 sequences, roughly 6.2% appearing once. Sequenced material: PBMCs or a T cell subset sorted from them (not recorded which). These receptors were obtained from an adult woman who had mild COVID-19 (a few samples of this study predate the infection). Cell type and time point are not known.

The rearrangement uses TRBV7-8 and TRBJ2-7; tentative D call: TRBD1 (5 bases). The CDR3 loop spans 14 amino acids. The V end was cut by 5 bases, the J end by 1 base, with 12 bases between. The germline V gene encodes CDR1 SGHVS and CDR2 FQNEAQ. CDR3 coding DNA: TGTGCCAGCAGCCAGGAAGGGGCTTCCTACGAGCAGTACTTC. Amino acid sequence: CASSQEGASYEQYF.

V gene TRBV3-1 combines with J gene TRBJ1-5; D uncertain. The CDR3 contains 18 residues. In germline, CDR1 is LGHDT, CDR2 YNNKEL (reference sequence). The V and J ends lost 1 base and 2 bases respectively, with 18 bases between them. The DNA for the CDR3 is TGTGCCAGCAGCCAAGGAGTCTCGGGGAGGCATGGCAATCAGCCCCAGCATTTT. Translated: CASSQGVSGRHGNQPQHF.

This clonotype has only a few counts. The chain joins TRBV27 to TRBJ2-5; no clear D gene. The CDR3 spans 15 residues. Germline V gene data show CDR1 as MNHEY and CDR2 as SMNVEV (reference sequence). V lost 0 bases and J lost 8, with 16 bases in between. The CDR3 loop is CASSLSWVNLDTQYF. CDR3 coding DNA: TGTGCCAGCAGTTTATCCTGGGTGAATCTCGACACCCAGTACTTC.

This clonotype was observed many times. This chain uses TRBV7-9 with TRBJ1-2; D uncertain. Trimming shortened V by 1 base and J by 2 bases, and 5 bases separated the two germline ends. Germline V gene sequence: CDR1 SEHNR, CDR2 FQNEAQ (reference sequence). The CDR3 sequence is 13 residues long. The DNA of the CDR3 is TGTGCCAGCAGCTTAGGCCAGAACTATGGCTACACCTTC. It encodes CASSLGQNYGYTF.

This clonotype was counted at least ten times. This chain joins TRBV4-2 and TRBJ2-3; D possibly corresponds to TRBD1 (6 bases). This CDR3 comprises 17 residues. Trimming shortened V by 0 bases and J by 3 bases, and 16 bases separated the two germline ends. In germline, CDR1 is LGHNA, CDR2 YNFKEQ. The CDR3 is CASSQEVGDTSTDTQYF. CDR3 coding DNA: TGTGCCAGCAGCCAAGAGGTAGGGGACACATCTACAGATACGCAGTATTTT.

Written as DNA, the CDR3 is TGCGCCAGCAGCGTACAGGGACTGAACACTGAAGCTTTCTTT. As protein: CASSVQGLNTEAFF. V gene TRBV5-1 combines with J gene TRBJ1-1; tentatively, D is TRBD1 (6 bases). Germline assignment: CDR1 SGHRS and CDR2 YFSETQ. V lost 4 bases and J lost 0, with 10 bases in between. The CDR3 spans 14 residues.

The sample holds a few counts of this clonotype. CDR3 bases: TGTGCCAGCAGCCCGACAGGGAGGCGCAATCAGCCCCAGCATTTT. Translated: CASSPTGRRNQPQHF. This sequence joins TRBV7-9 and TRBJ1-5; 7 nucleotides line up with TRBD1. Germline loops: CDR1 SEHNR, CDR2 FQNEAQ (reference sequence). The CDR3 loop spans 15 amino acids. The ends lost 5 bases at V and 2 bases at J; junction bases unmatched: 6.

This clonotype appeared many times. The J gene is TRBJ2-1, the V gene TRBV20-1, with 15 bases lining up with TRBD2. V lost 0 bases and J lost 0; bases outside the gene matches: 9. Germline-derived CDR1 and CDR2 are DFQATT and SNEGSKA (reference sequence). The CDR3 sequence is 20 residues long. The CDR3, as DNA: TGCAGTGCTAGAGACGCAACCGGGACTAGCGGGAGGAGCTCCTACAATGAGCAGTTCTTC. Protein: CSARDATGTSGRSSYNEQFF.

There are many counts of this clonotype. The genes are TRBV5-5 and TRBJ2-2; D is undetermined. Trimming cost V 6 bases and J 6 bases, with 9 bases left between them. Germline CDR1 reads SGHKS; CDR2 reads YYEKEE (reference sequence). This CDR3 has 12 residues. The CDR3 sequence is CASTYPAGELFF. The CDR3, as DNA: TGTGCCAGCACCTACCCCGCCGGGGAGCTGTTTTTT.

The sample holds a few counts of this clonotype. V and J are TRBV20-1 and TRBJ1-1; D uncertain. The CDR3 sequence is 13 residues long. Trimming left V 5 bases short and J 0 bases short, with 10 bases between. Germline V gene data show CDR1 as DFQATT and CDR2 as SNEGSKA (reference sequence). The CDR3 here is CSAPDHLNTEAFF. DNA for the CDR3: TGCAGTGCTCCCGATCACCTGAACACTGAAGCTTTCTTT.

This clonotype was observed many times. This chain connects TRBV7-9 to TRBJ2-7; 8 nucleotides agree with TRBD2. The CDR3 runs 14 residues. V was clipped by 2 bases and J by 5 bases; unmatched bases: 5. CDR1 and CDR2 (germline): SEHNR, FQNEAQ (reference sequence). The CDR3 spells CASSLSGSGDEQYF. Written as DNA, the CDR3 is TGTGCCAGCAGCTTAAGCGGTAGCGGGGACGAGCAGTACTTC.

J is TRBJ1-6 and V is TRBV2; no firm D call. Trimming stripped 0 bases from V and 5 bases from J, with 11 bases between. Germline V CDR1 and CDR2: SNHLY, FYNNEI. The length of the CDR3 is 16 residues. CDR3 nucleotides: TGTGCCAGCAGTGAAGCGGCCCGGGGTAATAATTCACCCCTCCACTTT. It encodes CASSEAARGNNSPLHF. Full variable domain (missing parts from reference TRBV2 and TRBJ1-6): EPEVTQTPSHQVTQMGQEVILRCVPISNHLYFYWYRQILGQKVEFLVSFYNNEISEKSEIFDDQFSVERPDGSNFTLKIRSTKLEDSAMYFCASSEAARGNNSPLHFGNGTRLTVT.

The V call is TRBV6-5, the J call TRBJ1-2, with TRBD1 matching 7 bases. CDR1 is MNHEY and CDR2 is SVGAGI in the germline V gene. The CDR3 spans 16 residues. The V gene end was trimmed by 6 bases and the J gene end by 4 bases; junction bases not matched to a gene: 14. The DNA of the CDR3 is TGTGCCAGCAGGACGCCTCCCGACAGGGATAGCTATGGCTACACCTTC. Amino acid sequence: CASRTPPDRDSYGYTF.

This clonotype was observed at least ten times. V and J are TRBV5-1 and TRBJ1-5; D gene unclear. Trimming took off 4 bases at V and 3 bases at J, with 11 bases between the two ends. Per germline, CDR1 SGHRS and CDR2 YFSETQ. The CDR3 runs to 14 residues. The CDR3 bases are TGCGCCAGCAGCCCCGGGCAGTTCAATCAGCCCCAGCATTTT. It is translated as CASSPGQFNQPQHF. The full variable domain, in which reference TRBV5-1 and TRBJ1-5 provide the parts outside the CDR3, is KAGVTQTPRYLIKTRGQQVTLSCSPISGHRSVSWYQQTPGQGLQFLFEYFSETQRNKGNFPGRFSGRQFSNSRSEMNVSTLELGDSALYLCASSPGQFNQPQHFGDGTRLSIL.

The chain links TRBV12-3 or TRBV12-4 to TRBJ2-1, with 11 bases that match TRBD2. The J segment lost 3 bases and the V segment lost 3 bases, leaving 7 bases of the junction unmatched. The CDR3 totals 17 residues. CDR3 in DNA: TGTGCCAGCAGTTTGCGGACTAGCGGGCAAATCTACAATGAGCAGTTCTTC. Encoded protein: CASSLRTSGQIYNEQFF.

This clonotype was seen many times. The chain recombines TRBV11-1 with TRBJ2-1; D perhaps matches TRBD2 (6 bases). V was pared by 3 bases and J by 12 bases, with 15 bases between. The CDR3 is 13 residues long. Per germline, CDR1 SGHAT and CDR2 FQDESV (reference sequence). The CDR3: CASSFRLATPQFF. In nucleotides, the CDR3 is TGTGCCAGCAGCTTCCGGCTAGCGACACCGCAGTTCTTC.

CDR3 amino acids: CSATGGSYEQYF. CDR3 in DNA: TGCAGTGCCACTGGGGGCTCCTACGAGCAGTACTTC. The chain recombines TRBV20-1 with TRBJ2-7; D tentatively fits TRBD1 or TRBD2 (5 bases each). The CDR3 runs to 12 residues. Deletions cut 6 bases from V and 0 bases from J, with 9 bases between. CDR1 and CDR2 (germline): DFQATT, SNEGSKA (reference sequence).

This clonotype was recorded a few times. The V call is TRBV10-3, the J call TRBJ2-7; TRBD1 matches at 7 bases. The germline V gene has CDR1 ENHRY and CDR2 SYGVKD. V lost 10 bases and J lost 4; bases outside the gene matches: 13. The CDR3 totals 14 residues. CDR3 nucleotides: TGTGCCACCCATCAAGGGACAGCCGTATACGAGCAGTACTTC. Translated, it gives CATHQGTAVYEQYF.

This clonotype showed up many times. The chain recombines TRBV5-1 with TRBJ2-3, with D possibly matching TRBD1 (5 bases). The CDR3 length is 16 residues. V was cut by 3 bases and J by 1 base, with 15 bases left in between. Germline V gives CDR1 SGHRS, CDR2 YFSETQ. Here the CDR3 DNA reads TGCGCCAGCAGCTATAATAGGGGTTACGGCACAGATACGCAGTATTTT. Encoded protein: CASSYNRGYGTDTQYF.